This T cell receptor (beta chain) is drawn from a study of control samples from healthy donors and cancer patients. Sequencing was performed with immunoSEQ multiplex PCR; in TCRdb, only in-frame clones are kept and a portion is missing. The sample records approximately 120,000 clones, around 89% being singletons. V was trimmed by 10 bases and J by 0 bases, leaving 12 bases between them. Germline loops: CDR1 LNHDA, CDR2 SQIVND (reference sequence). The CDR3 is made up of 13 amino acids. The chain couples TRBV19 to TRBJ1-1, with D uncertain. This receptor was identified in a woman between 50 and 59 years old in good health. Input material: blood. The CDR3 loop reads CATKGILNTEAFF. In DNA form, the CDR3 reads TGTGCCACGAAGGGCATTTTGAACACTGAAGCTTTCTTT.